Sequencing of this T cell receptor (beta chain) was carried out in a study of blood T cell repertoires in COVID-19. This clone showed up just a few times. The table came from immunoSEQ multiplex PCR; TCRdb's copy has only in-frame clones and leaves some out. The table shows approximately 220,000 clones, with 86% occurring only once. CDR1 and CDR2 (germline): LGHDT, YNNKEL (reference sequence). The CDR3 consists of 15 residues. Trimming stripped 4 bases from V and 9 bases from J, with 16 bases between. This chain uses TRBV3-1 (or the pseudogene TRBV3-2) with TRBJ1-6, with a possible D match to TRBD1 (5 bases). Sample: PBMCs or T cells enriched from blood (not recorded which). The TCR comes from a woman aged 25-40 years who had been exposed to COVID-19. Here the CDR3 DNA reads TGTGCCAGCAGCCTTAAGGGACCCGGGAGTTCACCCCTCCACTTT. Translating it yields CASSLKGPGSSPLHF.